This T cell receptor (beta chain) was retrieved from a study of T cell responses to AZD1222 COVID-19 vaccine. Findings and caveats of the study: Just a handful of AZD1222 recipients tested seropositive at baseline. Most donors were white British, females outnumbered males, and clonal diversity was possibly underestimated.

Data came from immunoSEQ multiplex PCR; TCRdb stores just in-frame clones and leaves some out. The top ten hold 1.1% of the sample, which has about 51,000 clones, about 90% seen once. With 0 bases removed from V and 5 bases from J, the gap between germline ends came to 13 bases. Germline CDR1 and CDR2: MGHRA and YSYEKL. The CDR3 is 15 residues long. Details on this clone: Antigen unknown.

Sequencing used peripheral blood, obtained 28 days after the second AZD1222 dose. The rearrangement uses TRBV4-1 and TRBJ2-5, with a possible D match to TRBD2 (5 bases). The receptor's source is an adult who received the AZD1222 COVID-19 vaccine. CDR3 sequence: CASSQDGSAWETQYF. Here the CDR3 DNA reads TGCGCCAGCAGCCAAGATGGGAGCGCGTGGGAGACCCAGTACTTC.